Listed below are T cell receptor beta chains from one sample, sequenced in a study of blood T cell repertoires in COVID-19. Libraries were prepared by immunoSEQ multiplex PCR; TCRdb keeps only in-frame clonotypes and omits some of them. The sample contains a few hundred thousand clones, roughly 89% of which appear only once. The sequenced sample was PBMCs or T cells enriched from blood (not recorded which). These receptor sequences come from a woman between 25 and 40 years old who had recovered from COVID-19. Both conserved end residues are part of each CDR3. The D gene is left open where the match is weak. Some rows have no size entry. The others give once, few or many, or a class for an expanded clone.

size	V	D	J	CDR3	DNA
-	TRBV6-5	TRBD1	TRBJ1-1	CASSYPQGARTEAFF	TGTGCCAGCAGTTACCCACAGGGGGCGAGGACTGAAGCTTTCTTT
-	TRBV27	TRBD2	TRBJ2-1	CASSHNGLAGVGNEQFF	TGTGCCAGCAGTCATAATGGACTAGCGGGAGTTGGCAATGAGCAGTTCTTC
-	TRBV19	-	TRBJ1-2	CASSFVQVTYGYTF	TGTGCCAGTAGTTTTGTACAGGTTACCTATGGCTACACCTTC
once	TRBV4-1	-	TRBJ1-5	CASSQDGEPQHF	TGCGCCAGCAGCCAAGACGGGGAGCCCCAGCATTTT
-	TRBV7-3	-	TRBJ2-1	CASSGHAAEYNEQFF	TGTGCCAGCAGCGGACACGCGGCGGAATACAATGAGCAGTTCTTC
-	TRBV7-2	TRBD1	TRBJ1-2	CASSLVGTGGGYTF	TGTGCCAGCAGCTTAGTAGGGACAGGGGGTGGCTACACCTTC
-	TRBV28	-	TRBJ2-6	CASASRGANVLTF	TGTGCCAGCGCGTCCCGAGGGGCCAACGTCCTGACTTTC
-	TRBV9	TRBD2	TRBJ2-7	CASSGGDYKYEQYF	TGTGCCAGCAGCGGCGGGGACTACAAATACGAGCAGTACTTC
-	TRBV6-5	-	TRBJ1-6	CASTLTRNSPLHF	TGTGCCAGCACCCTGACACGAAATTCACCCCTCCACTTT
-	TRBV6-5	TRBD2	TRBJ2-3	CASSYSMASGRWTQYF	TGTGCCAGCAGTTACTCGATGGCTAGCGGGAGGTGGACGCAGTATTTT
-	TRBV19	TRBD2	TRBJ2-2	CASSPLSSKRETGELFF	TGTGCCAGTAGTCCCCTCAGTTCTAAGCGGGAGACCGGGGAGCTGTTTTTT
-	TRBV6-2/TRBV6-3	-	TRBJ1-4	CASSYSSRIVGGKLFF	TGTGCCAGCAGTTACTCGTCCAGGATTGTGGGTGGAAAACTGTTTTTT
-	TRBV19	TRBD1	TRBJ2-7	CASSIFGTGVIYEQYF	TGTGCCAGTAGTATTTTCGGGACAGGGGTTATATACGAGCAGTACTTC
-	TRBV7-9	-	TRBJ2-1	CASSLIEESYNEQFF	TGTGCCAGCAGCTTAATAGAGGAGTCCTACAATGAGCAGTTCTTC
-	TRBV5-1	-	TRBJ1-4	CASSLTGRGATNEKLFF	TGCGCCAGCAGCTTGACAGGGAGGGGGGCAACTAATGAAAAACTGTTTTTT
-	TRBV19	TRBD1	TRBJ2-7	CASSMQGQAYEQYF	TGTGCCAGTAGTATGCAGGGACAGGCATACGAGCAGTACTTC
-	TRBV12-5	-	TRBJ1-5	CASDNTGSAQPQHF	TGTGCTAGTGACAATACAGGGTCAGCCCAGCCCCAGCATTTT
-	TRBV10-2	-	TRBJ1-2	CASSEGGGVRYGHTF	TGCGCCAGCAGTGAGGGGGGGGGCGTTCGGTATGGCCACACCTTC
-	TRBV7-9	TRBD2	TRBJ2-2	CASRRPSGGMGGELFF	TGTGCCAGCAGACGTCCCAGCGGGGGGATGGGCGGGGAGCTGTTTTTT
-	TRBV15	-	TRBJ1-5	CATSTRGSYSNQPQHF	TGTGCCACCAGCACTAGGGGAAGTTATAGCAATCAGCCCCAGCATTTT
-	TRBV9	-	TRBJ1-1	CASSGQGNTEAFF	TGTGCCAGCAGCGGCCAGGGTAACACTGAAGCTTTCTTT
few	TRBV5-5	TRBD1	TRBJ2-4	CASSLVGQGKNIQYF	TGTGCCAGCAGCTTAGTGGGACAGGGAAAAAACATTCAGTACTTC
-	TRBV7-9	TRBD1	TRBJ2-7	CASSLARDRGYEQYF	TGTGCCAGCAGCTTAGCTAGGGACAGGGGTTACGAGCAGTACTTC
few	TRBV19	-	TRBJ1-1	CASSMGWRATGTEAFF	TGTGCCAGTAGTATGGGGTGGAGGGCAACGGGTACTGAAGCTTTCTTT
-	TRBV19	-	TRBJ1-2	CASSMRLPPYGYTF	TGTGCCAGTAGTATGAGACTGCCCCCCTATGGCTACACCTTC
-	TRBV30	TRBD2	TRBJ2-7	CAWINSGLAGFEQYF	TGTGCCTGGATTAATTCGGGACTAGCGGGATTCGAGCAGTACTTC
-	TRBV12-5	-	TRBJ1-1	CASAPDGGPLEAFF	TGTGCTAGTGCCCCTGACGGGGGTCCGTTGGAAGCTTTCTTT
-	TRBV28	-	TRBJ2-3	CASSFADLVATSTDTQYF	TGTGCCAGCAGCTTCGCTGACTTGGTAGCGACCAGCACAGATACGCAGTATTTT
-	TRBV10-3	TRBD1	TRBJ1-1	CAISEGDREAFF	TGTGCCATCAGTGAGGGGGACAGGGAAGCTTTCTTT
-	TRBV27	-	TRBJ2-1	CASSWIQDNEQFF	TGTGCCAGCAGTTGGATACAGGACAATGAGCAGTTCTTC
-	TRBV12-3/TRBV12-4	-	TRBJ2-1	CASSPSSGDEQFF	TGTGCCAGCAGTCCTTCTTCGGGGGATGAGCAGTTCTTC